One sample yielded the 10 T cell receptor beta chains listed below, sequenced in a study of blood T cell repertoires in COVID-19. Here immunoSEQ multiplex PCR was the method, and the copy in TCRdb shows in-frame clones only, minus some. Of approximately 210,000 clones listed, roughly 82% are singletons. The sequenced material came from peripheral blood. The receptors come from a woman in her forties with acute or convalescent COVID-19.

This chain joins TRBV27 and TRBJ1-1, with a possible D match to TRBD1 (5 bases). Trimming took 8 bases from V and 3 from J, leaving 13 bases between them. The CDR3 runs to 13 residues. The V gene's germline CDR1 is MNHEY and CDR2 SMNVEV (reference sequence). CDR3 nucleotides: TGTGCCAGCTCAGGGATCTTTGACACTGAAGCTTTCTTT. Translating it yields CASSGIFDTEAFF.

This sequence joins TRBV3-1 (or the pseudogene TRBV3-2) and TRBJ2-7; 11 bases align to TRBD2. Germline-derived CDR1 and CDR2 are LGHDT and YNNKEL (reference sequence). The ends lost 2 bases at V and 2 bases at J; junction bases unmatched: 2. There are 15 residues in the CDR3. The CDR3 DNA follows: TGTGCCAGCAGCCAAACTAGCGGGGGAACCTACGAGCAGTACTTC. Translation gives CASSQTSGGTYEQYF.

In DNA form, the CDR3 reads TGTGCCAGCAGCTTGGACCCTCAGCGGGAGGCCAAAGAGACCCAGTACTTC. This translates into CASSLDPQREAKETQYF. The genes are TRBV5-6 and TRBJ2-5; TRBD2 agrees at 9 bases. Germline V lookup: CDR1 SGHDT, CDR2 YYEEEE. This CDR3 spans 17 amino acids. The V and J ends lost 0 bases and 3 bases, in that order; junction bases with no gene match: 9.

The chain has TRBV3-1 (or the pseudogene TRBV3-2) and TRBJ2-7, with 9 bases that match TRBD1. The CDR3 has 14 residues. Trimming took 5 bases from V and 0 from J; bases not matched to a gene: 2. CDR1 LGHDT and CDR2 YNNKEL come from the germline V gene (reference sequence). CDR3: CASSGTGSSYEQYF. The CDR3 DNA sequence: TGTGCCAGCAGCGGGACAGGGAGCTCCTACGAGCAGTACTTC.

The J gene is TRBJ2-1, the V gene TRBV30, with 9 bases lining up with TRBD2. The V and J ends lost 7 bases and 9 bases, in that order; junction bases with no gene match: 10. The CDR3 is made up of 13 amino acids. CDR1 and CDR2 from the germline V gene are GTSNPN and SVGIG (reference sequence). CDR3 amino acids: CASISGRRGEQFF. The CDR3 region has the DNA TGTGCCTCTATTAGCGGGAGAAGAGGTGAGCAGTTCTTC.

This chain connects TRBV11-3 to TRBJ2-1; 7 nucleotides match TRBD1. CDR1 is SGHNT, CDR2 YENEEA, per germline. Losses at the gene ends were 0 bases for V and 3 bases for J; bases not matched to a gene: 2. The length of the CDR3 is 15 residues. The CDR3 protein is CASSLDGTDYNEQFF. CDR3 bases: TGTGCCAGCAGCTTAGATGGGACAGACTACAATGAGCAGTTCTTC. The whole variable domain, filled in from reference TRBV11-3 and TRBJ2-1, reads EAGVVQSPRYKIIEKKQPVAFWCNPISGHNTLYWYLQNLGQGPELLIRYENEEAVDDSQLPKDRFSAERLKGVDSTLKIQPAELGDSAVYLCASSLDGTDYNEQFFGPGTRLTVL.

The rearrangement joins TRBV4-2 to TRBJ2-5; 14 nucleotides line up with TRBD2. CDR1 is LGHNA and CDR2 is YNFKEQ in the germline V gene. The CDR3 runs 19 residues. V shed 3 bases and J 3 bases; nucleotides not matched to a gene: 12. The CDR3 here is CASSQGLAGVLFWEETQYF. The DNA for the CDR3 is TGTGCCAGCAGCCAGGGACTAGCGGGAGTACTGTTCTGGGAAGAGACCCAGTACTTC.

V gene TRBV27 combines with J gene TRBJ2-1, with D perhaps TRBD2 (6 bases). CDR1 is MNHEY, CDR2 SMNVEV, per germline (reference sequence). V lost 4 bases to trimming and J lost 3 bases, with 16 bases between them. The CDR3 covers 16 residues. In nucleotides, the CDR3 is TGTGCCAGCAGTTCGTTTTACTCGCGGGGCTACAATGAGCAGTTCTTC. Translation: CASSSFYSRGYNEQFF.

The chain combines TRBV18 with TRBJ1-2; no definite D call. CDR1 and CDR2 from the germline V gene are KGHSH and LQKENI. This CDR3 contains 19 residues. The V end was cut by 6 bases, the J end by 6 bases, with 32 bases between. The CDR3 loop is CASSPDELNRHLRKHGYTF. CDR3 DNA sequence: TGTGCCAGCTCCCCTGATGAACTCAATCGGCATCTCAGGAAACATGGCTACACCTTC.

This chain links TRBV27 with TRBJ1-6; maybe TRBD1 (6 bases). This CDR3 is built from 15 residues. Trimming took 3 bases from V and 10 from J, leaving 16 bases between them. CDR1 is MNHEY, CDR2 SMNVEV, per germline (reference sequence). The CDR3 is CASSFGGGRGSPLHF. The CDR3 coding sequence is TGTGCCAGCAGTTTTGGGGGGGGCCGGGGGTCACCCCTCCACTTT.